The entry below gives a single TCR beta chain sequence along with its context. The data were taken from a study of shared clonotypes between healthy human individuals. The length of the CDR3 is 16 residues. The V segment lost 0 bases and the J segment 7 bases; nucleotides outside the gene matches: 7. Germline values: CDR1 MNHEY, CDR2 SMNVEV (reference sequence). Terminally differentiated effector memory CD45RA+ cells were left out of the naive CD8 fraction, which was CD45RO-negative and positively selected for CCR7. Data came from immunoSEQ multiplex PCR; TCRdb stores just in-frame clones and leaves some out. The table records around 2,000,000 clones, 90% to 95% of them present only once.

This chain connects TRBV27 to TRBJ2-1; 9 nucleotides match TRBD2. Specimen: naive CD8+ T cells from PBMCs. The sequence was obtained from a man aged 18 to 30 in good health. Some clones in this sample may be carry-over from other donors' samples. The CDR3 nucleotides are TGTGCCAGCAGTTTATCAGGCGGGAGGGCCTTGAATGAGCAGTTCTTC. Protein: CASSLSGGRALNEQFF.